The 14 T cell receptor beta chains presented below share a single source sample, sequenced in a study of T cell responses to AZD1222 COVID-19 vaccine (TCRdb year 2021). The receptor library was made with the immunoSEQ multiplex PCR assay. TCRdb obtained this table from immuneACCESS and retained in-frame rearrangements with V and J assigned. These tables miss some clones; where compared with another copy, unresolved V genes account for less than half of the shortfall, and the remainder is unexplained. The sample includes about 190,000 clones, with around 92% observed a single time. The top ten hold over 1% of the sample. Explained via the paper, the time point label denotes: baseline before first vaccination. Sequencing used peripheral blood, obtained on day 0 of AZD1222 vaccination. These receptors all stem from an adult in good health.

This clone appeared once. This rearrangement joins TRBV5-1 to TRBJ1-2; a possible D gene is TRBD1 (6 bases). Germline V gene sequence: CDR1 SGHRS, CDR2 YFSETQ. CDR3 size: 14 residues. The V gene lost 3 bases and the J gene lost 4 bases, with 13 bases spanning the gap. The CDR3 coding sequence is TGCGCCAGCAGCTCGCAAACAGGGAGCTATGGCTACACCTTC. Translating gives CASSSQTGSYGYTF.

The CDR3 is CASKSGGSTGELFF. CDR3 DNA: TGTGCCAGCAAGAGCGGGGGTTCCACCGGGGAGCTGTTTTTT. The chain uses TRBV2 and TRBJ2-2, with 8 bases identical to TRBD2. With 7 bases clipped from V and 4 bases from J, the junction kept 5 bases outside the gene matches. The CDR3 sequence is 14 residues long. Germline CDR1 is SNHLY and CDR2 is FYNNEI.

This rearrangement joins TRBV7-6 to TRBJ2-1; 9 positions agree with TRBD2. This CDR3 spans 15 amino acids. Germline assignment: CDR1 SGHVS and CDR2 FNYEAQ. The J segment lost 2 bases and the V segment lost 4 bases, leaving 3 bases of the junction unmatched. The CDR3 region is CASSSTSGPYNEQFF. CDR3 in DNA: TGTGCCAGCAGCTCGACTAGCGGCCCCTACAATGAGCAGTTCTTC.

CDR3 amino acids: CASSLTGGAKTQYF. CDR3 DNA sequence: TGTGCCAGCAGCTTAACCGGTGGGGCTAAGACCCAGTACTTC. This sequence joins TRBV7-3 and TRBJ2-5, with D possibly being TRBD1 (5 bases). CDR1 is SGHTA and CDR2 is FQGTGA in the germline V gene. With 0 bases removed from V and 6 bases from J, the gap between germline ends came to 11 bases. The CDR3 has 14 residues.

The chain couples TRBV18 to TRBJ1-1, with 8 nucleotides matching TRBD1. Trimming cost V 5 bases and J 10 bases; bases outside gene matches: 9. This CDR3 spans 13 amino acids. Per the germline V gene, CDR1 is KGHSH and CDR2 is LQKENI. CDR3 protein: CASSATGVDRAFF. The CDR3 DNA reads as TGTGCCAGCTCAGCGACAGGGGTAGATAGAGCTTTCTTT.

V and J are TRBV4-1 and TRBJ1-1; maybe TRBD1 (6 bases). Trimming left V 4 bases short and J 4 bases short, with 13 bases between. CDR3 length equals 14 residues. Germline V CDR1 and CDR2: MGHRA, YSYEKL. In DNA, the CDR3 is TGCGCCAGCAGCCCCTCACAGGGATCCACTGAAGCTTTCTTT. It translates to CASSPSQGSTEAFF.

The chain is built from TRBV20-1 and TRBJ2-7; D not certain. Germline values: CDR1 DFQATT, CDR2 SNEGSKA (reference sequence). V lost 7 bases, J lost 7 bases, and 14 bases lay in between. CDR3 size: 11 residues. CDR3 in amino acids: CSVPDLSEQYF. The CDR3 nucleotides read TGCAGTGTTCCCGACTTGTCGGAGCAGTACTTC.

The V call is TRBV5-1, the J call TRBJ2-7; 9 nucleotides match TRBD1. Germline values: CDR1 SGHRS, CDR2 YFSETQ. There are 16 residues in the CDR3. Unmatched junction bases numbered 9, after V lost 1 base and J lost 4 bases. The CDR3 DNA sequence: TGCGCCAGCAGCTTGAACTCGGGACAGGGTGCGTACGAGCAGTACTTC. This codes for CASSLNSGQGAYEQYF.

The CDR3 DNA reads as TGTGCCAGCAGCGGACAGGAAAACATTCAGTACTTC. Encoded protein: CASSGQENIQYF. J is TRBJ2-4 and V is TRBV7-9, with 7 bases fitting TRBD1. CDR3 length: 12 residues. CDR1 is SEHNR, CDR2 FQNEAQ, per germline (reference sequence). Losses at the gene ends were 5 bases for V and 5 bases for J; bases not matched to a gene: 0.

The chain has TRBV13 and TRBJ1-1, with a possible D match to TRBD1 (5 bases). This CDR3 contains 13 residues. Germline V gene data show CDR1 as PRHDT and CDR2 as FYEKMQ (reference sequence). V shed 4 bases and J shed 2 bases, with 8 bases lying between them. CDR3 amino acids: CASSSGVNTEAFF. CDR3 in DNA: TGTGCCAGCAGCTCGGGGGTAAACACTGAAGCTTTCTTT.

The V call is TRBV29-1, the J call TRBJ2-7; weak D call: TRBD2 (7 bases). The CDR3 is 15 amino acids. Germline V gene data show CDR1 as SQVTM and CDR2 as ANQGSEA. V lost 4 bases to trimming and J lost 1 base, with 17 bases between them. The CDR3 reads CSVAGGPSVSYEQYF. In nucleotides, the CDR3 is TGCAGCGTTGCGGGGGGCCCTAGCGTTTCCTACGAGCAGTACTTC.

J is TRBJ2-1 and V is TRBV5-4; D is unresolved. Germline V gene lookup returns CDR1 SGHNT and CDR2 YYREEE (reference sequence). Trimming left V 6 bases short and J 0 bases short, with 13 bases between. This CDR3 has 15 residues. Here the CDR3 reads CASTRTVSSYNEQFF. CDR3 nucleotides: TGTGCCAGCACCCGGACGGTTAGCTCCTACAATGAGCAGTTCTTC.

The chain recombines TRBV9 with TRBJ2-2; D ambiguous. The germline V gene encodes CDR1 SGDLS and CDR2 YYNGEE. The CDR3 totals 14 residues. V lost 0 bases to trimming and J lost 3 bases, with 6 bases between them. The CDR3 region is CASSVGPDTGELFF. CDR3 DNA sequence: TGTGCCAGCAGCGTAGGGCCAGACACCGGGGAGCTGTTTTTT.

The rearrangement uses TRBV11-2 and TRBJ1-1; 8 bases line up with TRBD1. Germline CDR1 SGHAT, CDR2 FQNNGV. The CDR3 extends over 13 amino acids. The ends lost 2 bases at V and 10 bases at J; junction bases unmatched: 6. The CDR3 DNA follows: TGTGCCAGCAGCTTAACGGGACAGGTATTAGCTTTCTTT. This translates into CASSLTGQVLAFF.